This is a list of T cell receptor beta chains from one sample in a study of blood T cells in healthy people across ages. TCRdb fed the 5' RACE reads into MiXCR, producing one record per CDR3 protein. The repertoire holds 1.5 million or so distinct CDR3 sequences, with about 40% as singletons. The specimen sequenced was blood. Every receptor here comes from a woman between 18 and 29 years old in good health. Each CDR3 is given with its conserved first and last residue. Fields, in order: V gene, D gene, J gene, clone size, CDR3 DNA, CDR3 protein. D genes are given only for firm matches. Not every row has a clone size; where given, it reads once, few, many or a size class.

v_call: TRBV12-3/TRBV12-4; d_call: -; j_call: TRBJ1-4; clone_size: -; cdr3_nt: TGTGCCAGCAGGCCTACGGTGGTTGGTGAAAAACTGTTTTTT; cdr3_aa: CASRPTVVGEKLFF
v_call: TRBV4-1; d_call: TRBD1; j_call: TRBJ2-7; clone_size: few; cdr3_nt: TGCGCCAGCAGCAACCTTCCGACAGGGAACTCCGAGCAGTACTTC; cdr3_aa: CASSNLPTGNSEQYF
v_call: TRBV5-4; d_call: -; j_call: TRBJ1-1; clone_size: once; cdr3_nt: TGTGCCAGCAGCTCCGAACTAGGGAACACTGAAGCTTTCTTT; cdr3_aa: CASSSELGNTEAFF
v_call: TRBV27; d_call: TRBD2; j_call: TRBJ2-5; clone_size: -; cdr3_nt: TGTGCCAGCAGGGGAGTCAGGGAGGGAGAGACCCAGTACTTC; cdr3_aa: CASRGVREGETQYF
v_call: TRBV3-1; d_call: -; j_call: TRBJ1-1; clone_size: -; cdr3_nt: TGTGCCAGCAGTAATAGGGGGGAAGCTTTCTTT; cdr3_aa: CASSNRGEAFF
v_call: TRBV6-5; d_call: -; j_call: TRBJ2-3; clone_size: few; cdr3_nt: TGTGCCAGCAGTCACCTTCCGTCGGTTGTGGGAGCAACAGATACGCAGTATTTT; cdr3_aa: CASSHLPSVVGATDTQYF
v_call: TRBV20-1; d_call: TRBD2; j_call: TRBJ2-1; clone_size: -; cdr3_nt: TGCAGTGCTAGTCCTAGCGGACTCCAAGAGACCCAGTTCTTC; cdr3_aa: CSASPSGLQETQFF
v_call: TRBV28; d_call: TRBD2; j_call: TRBJ2-1; clone_size: -; cdr3_nt: TGTGCCAGCAGTCTGCCGGGACTAGCGGACCCAGGGCAGTTCTTC; cdr3_aa: CASSLPGLADPGQFF
v_call: TRBV7-2; d_call: -; j_call: TRBJ2-7; clone_size: few; cdr3_nt: TGTGCCAGCAGCTTAGAAGGAGTCCCCCGGGGAGAGCAGTACTTC; cdr3_aa: CASSLEGVPRGEQYF
v_call: TRBV20-1; d_call: -; j_call: TRBJ2-5; clone_size: few; cdr3_nt: TGCAGTGCTAGATATCGCGACCAAGAGACCCAGTACTTC; cdr3_aa: CSARYRDQETQYF
v_call: TRBV9; d_call: -; j_call: TRBJ2-3; clone_size: few; cdr3_nt: TGTGCCAGCAGCGTTACAGAGAGCACAGATACGCAGTATTTT; cdr3_aa: CASSVTESTDTQYF
v_call: TRBV20-1; d_call: TRBD2; j_call: TRBJ2-3; clone_size: few; cdr3_nt: TGCAGTGCTAGACTCCTAGCGGGGGTCACAGATACGCAGTATTTT; cdr3_aa: CSARLLAGVTDTQYF
v_call: TRBV21-1; d_call: -; j_call: TRBJ1-1; clone_size: -; cdr3_nt: TGCGCCAGCAGCTACCGGGACAGGTACACTGAAGCTTTCTTT; cdr3_aa: CASSYRDRYTEAFF
v_call: TRBV9; d_call: -; j_call: TRBJ2-1; clone_size: -; cdr3_nt: TGTGCCAGCAGCGTAGACGGCGGTTACTACAATGAGCAGTTCTTC; cdr3_aa: CASSVDGGYYNEQFF
v_call: TRBV6-2/TRBV6-3; d_call: -; j_call: TRBJ1-5; clone_size: -; cdr3_nt: TGTGCCAGCAGTTGGGACGACGGGGGAAGGCAGCCCCAGCATTTT; cdr3_aa: CASSWDDGGRQPQHF
v_call: TRBV15; d_call: -; j_call: TRBJ2-7; clone_size: few; cdr3_nt: TGTGCCACCAGCACACCCGACGCGCCCTCCTACGAGCAGTACTTC; cdr3_aa: CATSTPDAPSYEQYF
v_call: TRBV7-2; d_call: -; j_call: TRBJ2-1; clone_size: few; cdr3_nt: TGTGCCAGCAGCTTAGAGGTCGGAAGATGGAATGAGCAGTTCTTC; cdr3_aa: CASSLEVGRWNEQFF
v_call: TRBV25-1; d_call: -; j_call: TRBJ2-5; clone_size: -; cdr3_nt: TGTGCCAGCAGTGAAGGCTATGGGGCCGTTTCGGAGAGGGAAGAGACCCAGTACTTC; cdr3_aa: CASSEGYGAVSEREETQYF
v_call: TRBV28; d_call: -; j_call: TRBJ1-2; clone_size: -; cdr3_nt: TGTGCCAGCAGACTCGCAGGGGAGGCGGACTATGGCTACACCTTC; cdr3_aa: CASRLAGEADYGYTF
v_call: TRBV28; d_call: TRBD2; j_call: TRBJ2-7; clone_size: -; cdr3_nt: TGTGCCAGCACAAAAGAGGTCGGACTAGCCTACGAGCAGTACTTC; cdr3_aa: CASTKEVGLAYEQYF
v_call: TRBV20-1; d_call: -; j_call: TRBJ1-5; clone_size: -; cdr3_nt: TGCAGTGCTAGCGGCGGAGGGGATCAGCCCCAGCATTTT; cdr3_aa: CSASGGGDQPQHF
v_call: TRBV28; d_call: -; j_call: TRBJ1-2; clone_size: few; cdr3_nt: TGTGCCAGCTCCCAGGGCCAGGGAAGGGATGGCTACACCTTC; cdr3_aa: CASSQGQGRDGYTF
v_call: TRBV9; d_call: -; j_call: TRBJ1-3; clone_size: once; cdr3_nt: TGTGCCAGCAGCCCTCTTGCGGACTCTGGAAACACCATATATTTT; cdr3_aa: CASSPLADSGNTIYF
v_call: TRBV9; d_call: TRBD2; j_call: TRBJ2-3; clone_size: -; cdr3_nt: TGTGCCAGCAGCATTAGCGGGGTTCTGACAGATACGCAGTATTTT; cdr3_aa: CASSISGVLTDTQYF
v_call: TRBV29-1; d_call: -; j_call: TRBJ2-1; clone_size: many; cdr3_nt: TGCAGCGTTGCTATACTACAGGGTTCGCGGAATGAGCAGTTCTTC; cdr3_aa: CSVAILQGSRNEQFF
v_call: TRBV12-3/TRBV12-4; d_call: -; j_call: TRBJ2-7; clone_size: few; cdr3_nt: TGTGCCAGCAGTCCCCGCCGGGGCGCCTACGAGCAGTACTTC; cdr3_aa: CASSPRRGAYEQYF
v_call: TRBV3-1; d_call: TRBD1; j_call: TRBJ2-7; clone_size: once; cdr3_nt: TGTGCCAGCAGCCAAACAGGGGCACGTTCCTACGAGCAGTACTTC; cdr3_aa: CASSQTGARSYEQYF
v_call: TRBV20-1; d_call: TRBD2; j_call: TRBJ2-1; clone_size: -; cdr3_nt: TGCAGTGCTAGAGATCCAGCGGGAGAGTCAAATGAGCAGTTCTTC; cdr3_aa: CSARDPAGESNEQFF
v_call: TRBV6-6; d_call: -; j_call: TRBJ1-2; clone_size: -; cdr3_nt: TGTGCCAGCAGTTATTCGGTAGCTAACTATGGCTACACCTTC; cdr3_aa: CASSYSVANYGYTF
v_call: TRBV19; d_call: -; j_call: TRBJ2-3; clone_size: -; cdr3_nt: TGTGCCAGTAGTGCCGCGGAGGGAGGAGATACGCAGTATTTT; cdr3_aa: CASSAAEGGDTQYF
v_call: TRBV15; d_call: -; j_call: TRBJ2-1; clone_size: -; cdr3_nt: TGTGCCACCAGCAGAGACCTAGTTGATGAGCAGTTCTTC; cdr3_aa: CATSRDLVDEQFF
v_call: TRBV4-1; d_call: -; j_call: TRBJ1-2; clone_size: few; cdr3_nt: TGCGCCAGCAGCCAGCCCCGGGACGGAGTGCGCGGCTACACCTTC; cdr3_aa: CASSQPRDGVRGYTF
v_call: TRBV29-1; d_call: -; j_call: TRBJ2-5; clone_size: many; cdr3_nt: TGCAGCGTTGCAATCGAGACCCAGTACTTC; cdr3_aa: CSVAIETQYF
v_call: TRBV6-4; d_call: TRBD1; j_call: TRBJ2-3; clone_size: few; cdr3_nt: TGTGCCAGCAGTGCTGGGGGACAGGGGAGCAGAGATACGCAGTATTTT; cdr3_aa: CASSAGGQGSRDTQYF
v_call: TRBV10-3; d_call: -; j_call: TRBJ1-6; clone_size: few; cdr3_nt: TGTGCCATCAGATCTTCCGGGGGGGTGGGTAATTCACCCCTCCACTTT; cdr3_aa: CAIRSSGGVGNSPLHF
v_call: TRBV7-9; d_call: TRBD1; j_call: TRBJ1-3; clone_size: few; cdr3_nt: TGTGCCAGCAGTTCCGCGGACAGGCTCTCTGGAAACACCATATATTTT; cdr3_aa: CASSSADRLSGNTIYF
v_call: TRBV9; d_call: -; j_call: TRBJ2-1; clone_size: once; cdr3_nt: TGTGCCAGCAGCGTGTGGACCGGGACGGTGGGTACGGGTGAGCAGTTCTTC; cdr3_aa: CASSVWTGTVGTGEQFF
v_call: TRBV7-9; d_call: -; j_call: TRBJ1-1; clone_size: -; cdr3_nt: TGTGCCAGCAGCCATGGCAGGTACACTGAAGCTTTCTTT; cdr3_aa: CASSHGRYTEAFF
v_call: TRBV5-4; d_call: -; j_call: TRBJ2-3; clone_size: -; cdr3_nt: TGTGCCAGCAGCGGTGACAGGGAGGTAGATACGCAGTATTTT; cdr3_aa: CASSGDREVDTQYF
v_call: TRBV7-9; d_call: -; j_call: TRBJ1-1; clone_size: -; cdr3_nt: TGTGCCAGCAGCTTAGGGGGTCCAGGGAGGGGGTATACTGAAGCTTTCTTT; cdr3_aa: CASSLGGPGRGYTEAFF
v_call: TRBV30; d_call: -; j_call: TRBJ1-1; clone_size: -; cdr3_nt: TGTGCCTGGAGTGGGGGGTTCAGGACTGAAGCTTTCTTT; cdr3_aa: CAWSGGFRTEAFF
v_call: TRBV6-5; d_call: -; j_call: TRBJ2-7; clone_size: -; cdr3_nt: TGTGCCAGCAGTAACGAGGGGTACGAGCAGTACTTC; cdr3_aa: CASSNEGYEQYF
v_call: TRBV28; d_call: -; j_call: TRBJ1-2; clone_size: few; cdr3_nt: TGTGCCAGCAGTGCCCTACAGGATTATGGCTACACCTTC; cdr3_aa: CASSALQDYGYTF
v_call: TRBV9; d_call: TRBD2; j_call: TRBJ2-7; clone_size: -; cdr3_nt: TGTGCCAGCAGCGTAGGGGGGACTAGCGCCTACGAGCAGTACTTC; cdr3_aa: CASSVGGTSAYEQYF
v_call: TRBV28; d_call: -; j_call: TRBJ2-7; clone_size: many; cdr3_nt: TGTGCCAGCAGTCGTCGGGACCGATCCTCCTACGAGCAGTACTTC; cdr3_aa: CASSRRDRSSYEQYF
v_call: TRBV11-2; d_call: -; j_call: TRBJ2-3; clone_size: few; cdr3_nt: TGTGCCAGCAGCTTAGATGCGGCTAGCAAGGCGGCGGATACGCAGTATTTT; cdr3_aa: CASSLDAASKAADTQYF
v_call: TRBV4-1; d_call: TRBD2; j_call: TRBJ2-1; clone_size: few; cdr3_nt: TGCGCCAGCAGCCCGACCGGGACTAGCGGGATGGTGCAGTTCTTC; cdr3_aa: CASSPTGTSGMVQFF
v_call: TRBV6-6; d_call: TRBD2; j_call: TRBJ2-2; clone_size: -; cdr3_nt: TGTGCCAGCACCAGTAGCGGGGCGCGAAGCACCGGGGAGCTGTTTTTT; cdr3_aa: CASTSSGARSTGELFF
v_call: TRBV20-1; d_call: -; j_call: TRBJ2-5; clone_size: -; cdr3_nt: TGCAGTGCTCCTCTCCTACACGGTCTATGGGAGACCCAGTACTTC; cdr3_aa: CSAPLLHGLWETQYF